This T cell receptor (beta chain) originates from a study of cytomegalovirus exposure and HLA in healthy donors. Both 60 Vbeta primers and 13 Jbeta primers went into the PCR. Sequencing was performed with immunoSEQ multiplex PCR; in TCRdb, only in-frame clones are kept and a portion is missing. Among hundreds of thousands of clones listed, 60% to 80% were seen once. The CDR3 loop spans 13 amino acids. V dropped 5 bases and J dropped 6; count of bases not matched to a gene: 2. Germline V gene data show CDR1 as MNHEY and CDR2 as SMNVEV (reference sequence). The clonotype comes from a male donor in good health and CMV-seronegative. The sequencing sample was made of PBMCs. V gene TRBV27 combines with J gene TRBJ2-1, with 9 bases aligning to TRBD2. CDR3 amino acids: CASSDSGSNEQFF. DNA of the CDR3: TGTGCCAGCAGTGATAGCGGGAGCAATGAGCAGTTCTTC.